The subject of this entry is one TCR beta chain. Its antigen is still unknown. Time point of the sample: newly diagnosed GD, antithyroid drugs for less than 3 months. PBMCs were the source of the RNA used for TCR sequencing. Into tubes containing EDTA, approximately 9 milliliters of peripheral blood were drawn. The germline CDR1 and CDR2 sequences are LNHNV and YYDKDF (reference sequence). Trimming took 5 bases from V and 7 from J, leaving 15 bases between them. The CDR3 spans 13 residues. This entry belongs to a study of regulatory T cells in long-lasting Graves disease. Study-level findings and limits: Compared with new cases, persistent Graves' patients showed reduced TCR diversity.

Relying on iRepertoire HTBI primers and Arm-PCR of CDR3 regions, the team built TCR beta libraries. One entry per CDR3 protein, called by TCRdb with MiXCR from the multiplex PCR reads. The profile covers some 350,000 distinct CDR3 sequences, with about 17% appearing a single time and over 20% taken by the ten largest. This sample was also put to use in a study of T cells in Graves' hyperthyroidism and ophthalmopathy. As that report states: Stable Graves' hyperthyroidism meant no ophthalmopathy progression within 18 months. Thyroid ultrasound, orbital computed tomography, clinical symptoms, and serum thyroxine and TRAb underpinned diagnoses.

This chain uses TRBV15 with TRBJ2-7; D may be TRBD2 (5 bases). The sequencing used peripheral blood mononuclear cells (PBMCs), collected at new diagnosis, from a patient treated with antithyroid drugs. This receptor was identified in a woman aged 18 to 35 with Graves disease. CDR3: CATSPSRKYEQYF. The CDR3, as DNA: TGTGCCACCAGCCCTAGCAGAAAGTATGAGCAGTACTTC.